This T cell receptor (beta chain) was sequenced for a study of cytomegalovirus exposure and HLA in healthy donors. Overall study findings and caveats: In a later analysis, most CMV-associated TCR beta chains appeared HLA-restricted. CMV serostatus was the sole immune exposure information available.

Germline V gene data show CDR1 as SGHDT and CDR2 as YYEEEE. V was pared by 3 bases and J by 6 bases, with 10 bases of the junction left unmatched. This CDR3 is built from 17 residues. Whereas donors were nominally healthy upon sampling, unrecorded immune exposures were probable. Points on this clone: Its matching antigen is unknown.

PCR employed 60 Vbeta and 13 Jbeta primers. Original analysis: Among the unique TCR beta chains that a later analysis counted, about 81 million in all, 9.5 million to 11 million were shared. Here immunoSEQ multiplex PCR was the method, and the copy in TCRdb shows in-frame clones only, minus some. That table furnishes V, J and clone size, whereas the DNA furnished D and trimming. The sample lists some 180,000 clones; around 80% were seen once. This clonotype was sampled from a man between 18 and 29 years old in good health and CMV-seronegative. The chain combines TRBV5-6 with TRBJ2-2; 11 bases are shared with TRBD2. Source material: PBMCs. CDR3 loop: CASSSQLAGVRAGELFF. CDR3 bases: TGTGCCAGCAGCTCACAACTAGCGGGAGTACGCGCCGGGGAGCTGTTTTTT.